Each of the 15 T cell receptor beta chains below was sequenced from the same sample in a study of cytomegalovirus exposure and HLA in healthy donors. 60 Vbeta and 13 Jbeta primers were used in PCR. Measured with immunoSEQ multiplex PCR; TCRdb has only the in-frame clones, and not every one. The table includes fewer than 140,000 clones, approximately 80% detected once. Sequenced sample: PBMCs. Receptors were obtained from a man between 50 and 59 years old in good health and CMV-seronegative.

The CDR3 region is CASSDRQEEQYV. In DNA form, the CDR3 reads TGTGCCAGCAGTGACAGACAGGAAGAGCAGTACGTC. This chain uses TRBV6-4 with TRBJ2-7; possible D gene TRBD1, 6 bases. The V end lost 2 bases, the J end lost 7 bases, and 9 bases lay between the germline ends. CDR3 size: 12 residues. The germline CDR1 and CDR2 sequences are MRHNA and SNTAGT.

The rearrangement joins TRBV6-1 to TRBJ2-5; D is uncertain. Germline values: CDR1 MNHNS, CDR2 SASEGT. The CDR3 has 14 amino acids. The ends were cut back, 6 bases at V and 5 bases at J, with 16 bases in the middle. This CDR3 reads CASRDLSYEETQYF. CDR3 nucleotides: TGTGCCAGCAGAGACTTGTCATATGAGGAGACCCAGTACTTC.

The chain recombines TRBV25-1 with TRBJ2-3, with 7 bases aligning to TRBD1. The junction had 4 bases not matched to a gene; V was cut back by 4 bases and J by 0 bases. The CDR3 totals 15 residues. The germline gives CDR1 MGHDK, CDR2 SYGVNS. This CDR3 reads CASSGRTGSTDTQYF. Here the CDR3 DNA reads TGTGCCAGCAGTGGGAGGACAGGTAGCACAGATACGCAGTATTTT. The whole variable domain, remainder taken from reference TRBV25-1 and TRBJ2-3, is EADIYQTPRYLVIGTGKKITLECSQTMGHDKMYWYQQDPGMELHLIHYSYGVNSTEKGDLSSESTVSRIRTEHFPLTLESARPSHTSQYLCASSGRTGSTDTQYFGPGTRLTVL.

The chain carries TRBV6-4 and TRBJ1-5; unclear D gene. Germline assignment: CDR1 MRHNA and CDR2 SNTAGT. Trimming shortened V by 6 bases and J by 0 bases, and 9 bases separated the two germline ends. The CDR3 totals 14 residues. This CDR3 is CASSPEGSNQPQHF. As DNA, the CDR3 is TGTGCCAGCAGCCCGGAGGGTAGCAATCAGCCCCAGCATTTT.

This clone was counted a few times. The chain is built from TRBV7-8 and TRBJ1-2; D unclear. Germline V CDR1 and CDR2: SGHVS, FQNEAQ. Trimming shortened V by 2 bases and J by 4 bases, and 14 bases separated the two germline ends. This CDR3 comprises 15 residues. The CDR3 loop is CASSLSSPEGYGYTF. In nucleotides, the CDR3 is TGTGCCAGCAGCTTAAGCAGTCCGGAGGGCTATGGCTACACCTTC.

The genes are TRBV18 and TRBJ1-5, with D possibly matching TRBD1 (6 bases). Deletions cut 6 bases from V and 6 bases from J, with 15 bases between. The CDR3 spans 14 residues. CDR1 is KGHSH and CDR2 is LQKENI in the germline V gene. The CDR3 region is CASSAGDRSQPQHF. The CDR3 DNA reads TGTGCCAGCTCGGCTGGAGACAGGAGTCAGCCCCAGCATTTT.

The V gene is TRBV28, the J gene TRBJ1-6; 7 nucleotides align to TRBD1. The CDR3 runs 13 residues. Germline trimming cut 6 bases from V and 12 bases from J; bases unmatched to any gene: 8. Germline V CDR1 and CDR2: MDHEN, SYDVKM. The CDR3 region is CASRPTGAGPLHF. DNA of the CDR3: TGTGCCAGCAGACCAACAGGGGCTGGACCCCTCCACTTT.

DNA for the CDR3: TGTGCCAGCTCACCAACAATCTCCGGGACAGGGGGCCACCTCCAAGAGACCCAGTACTTC. It yields the protein CASSPTISGTGGHLQETQYF. The J gene is TRBJ2-5, the V gene TRBV18; the match to TRBD1 covers 12 bases. Germline CDR1 KGHSH, CDR2 LQKENI. The CDR3 totals 20 residues. J gave up 1 base and V 2 bases, and 14 bases lay outside the gene matches.

The chain joins TRBV6-1 to TRBJ2-1; D possibly corresponds to TRBD2 (5 bases). Germline V gene sequence: CDR1 MNHNS, CDR2 SASEGT. The CDR3 runs to 13 residues. Trimming took 3 bases from V and 15 from J, leaving 18 bases between them. CDR3: CASSEGSRGTRFF. DNA for the CDR3: TGTGCCAGCAGTGAGGGATCCCGGGGTACGAGGTTCTTC.

The chain couples TRBV2 to TRBJ2-1; D perhaps matches TRBD2 (5 bases). This CDR3 region has 15 residues. Per germline, CDR1 SNHLY and CDR2 FYNNEI. The V and J ends lost 6 bases and 9 bases respectively, with 21 bases between them. The CDR3 sequence is CASRPSGALWGEQFF. The CDR3 bases are TGTGCCAGCAGGCCGAGCGGAGCCTTGTGGGGTGAGCAGTTCTTC. Looking up the rest from reference TRBV2 and TRBJ2-1 gives the full variable domain: EPEVTQTPSHQVTQMGQEVILRCVPISNHLYFYWYRQILGQKVEFLVSFYNNEISEKSEIFDDQFSVERPDGSNFTLKIRSTKLEDSAMYFCASRPSGALWGEQFFGPGTRLTVL.

The V and J genes are TRBV2 and TRBJ1-2; weak D call: TRBD1 (6 bases). The CDR3 length is 13 residues. CDR1 is SNHLY, CDR2 FYNNEI, per germline. Trimming shortened V by 7 bases and J by 4 bases, and 13 bases separated the two germline ends. Here the CDR3 reads CASTRDISYGYTF. The CDR3 nucleotides read TGTGCCAGCACCCGGGACATAAGCTATGGCTACACCTTC.

This rearrangement joins TRBV15 to TRBJ2-5; D is unclear. Germline values: CDR1 LNHNV, CDR2 YYDKDF (reference sequence). With 0 bases removed from V and 5 bases from J, the gap between germline ends came to 10 bases. This CDR3 is 14 amino acids long. Written as DNA, the CDR3 is TGTGCCACCAGCAGAGATCAGTCTGATGAGACCCAGTACTTC. Translated, it gives CATSRDQSDETQYF.

The chain joins TRBV2 to TRBJ2-1; D is possibly TRBD2 (7 bases). This CDR3 is built from 15 residues. Trimming pared 4 bases from V and 7 bases from J, leaving 17 bases between. CDR1 is SNHLY and CDR2 is FYNNEI in the germline V gene. The CDR3 bases are TGTGCCAGCAGTGGGCCTGGGGGGGCCTCTAATGAGCAGTTCTTC. It translates to CASSGPGGASNEQFF.

V is TRBV11-1 and J is TRBJ1-1; 7 bases are a match to TRBD1. The V segment lost 5 bases and the J segment 1 base; nucleotides outside the gene matches: 7. The V gene's germline CDR1 is SGHAT and CDR2 FQDESV (reference sequence). This CDR3 comprises 15 residues. The CDR3 DNA sequence: TGTGCCAGCAGCCTGACAGGGAAGACGAACACTGAAGCTTTCTTT. The encoded protein is CASSLTGKTNTEAFF. Together with reference TRBV11-1 and TRBJ1-1, the CDR3 gives the full variable domain: EAEVAQSPRYKITEKSQAVAFWCDPISGHATLYWYRQILGQGPELLVQFQDESVVDDSQLPKDRFSAERLKGVDSTLKIQPAELGDSAMYLCASSLTGKTNTEAFFGQGTRLTVV.

The genes are TRBV2 and TRBJ2-1; a weak D match, TRBD2 (6 bases). V was cut by 5 bases and J by 7 bases, with 12 bases left in between. The CDR3 length is 13 residues. Germline CDR1 and CDR2: SNHLY and FYNNEI. The CDR3 loop is CASSWVSGNEQFF. The CDR3 DNA sequence: TGTGCCAGCAGTTGGGTTAGCGGTAATGAGCAGTTCTTC. The variable domain in full, completed from reference TRBV2 and TRBJ2-1, reads EPEVTQTPSHQVTQMGQEVILRCVPISNHLYFYWYRQILGQKVEFLVSFYNNEISEKSEIFDDQFSVERPDGSNFTLKIRSTKLEDSAMYFCASSWVSGNEQFFGPGTRLTVL.